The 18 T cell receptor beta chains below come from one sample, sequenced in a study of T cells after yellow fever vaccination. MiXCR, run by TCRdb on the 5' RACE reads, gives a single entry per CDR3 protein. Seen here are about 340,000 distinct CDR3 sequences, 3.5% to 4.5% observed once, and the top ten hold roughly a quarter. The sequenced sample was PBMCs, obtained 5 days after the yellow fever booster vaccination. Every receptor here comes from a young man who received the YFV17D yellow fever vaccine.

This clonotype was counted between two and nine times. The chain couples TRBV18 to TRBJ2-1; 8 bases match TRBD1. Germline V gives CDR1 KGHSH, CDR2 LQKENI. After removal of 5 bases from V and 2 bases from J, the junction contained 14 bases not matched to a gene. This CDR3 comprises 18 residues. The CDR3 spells CASSTGQGRSQPYNEQFF. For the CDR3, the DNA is TGTGCCAGCTCAACAGGACAGGGAAGGTCCCAGCCCTACAATGAGCAGTTCTTC.

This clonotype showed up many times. The CDR3: CSASESRRGETQYF. Written as DNA, the CDR3 is TGCAGTGCTAGCGAATCTAGGAGGGGCGAGACCCAGTACTTC. The chain combines TRBV20-1 with TRBJ2-5; tentatively, D is TRBD2 (6 bases). The CDR3 has 14 residues. Between the trimmed V and J ends, which lost 3 bases and 5 bases, there was a span of 16 bases. Per the germline V gene, CDR1 is DFQATT and CDR2 is SNEGSKA (reference sequence).

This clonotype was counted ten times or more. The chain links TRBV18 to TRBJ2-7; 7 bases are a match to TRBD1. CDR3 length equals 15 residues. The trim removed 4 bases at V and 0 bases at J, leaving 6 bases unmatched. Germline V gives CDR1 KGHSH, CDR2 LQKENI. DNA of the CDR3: TGTGCCAGCTCACTCCGGGACAGTCCCTCCTACGAGCAGTACTTC. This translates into CASSLRDSPSYEQYF. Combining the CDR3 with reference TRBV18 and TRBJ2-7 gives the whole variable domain NAGVMQNPRHLVRRRGQEARLRCSPMKGHSHVYWYRQLPEEGLKFMVYLQKENIIDESGMPKERFSAEFPKEGPSILRIQQVVRGDSAAYFCASSLRDSPSYEQYFGPGTRLTVT.

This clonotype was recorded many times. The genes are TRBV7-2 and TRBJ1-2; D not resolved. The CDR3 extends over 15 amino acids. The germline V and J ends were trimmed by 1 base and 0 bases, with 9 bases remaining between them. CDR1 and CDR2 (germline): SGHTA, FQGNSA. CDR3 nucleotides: TGTGCCAGCAGCTTAGTAGGGAAGACTAACTATGGCTACACCTTC. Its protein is CASSLVGKTNYGYTF.

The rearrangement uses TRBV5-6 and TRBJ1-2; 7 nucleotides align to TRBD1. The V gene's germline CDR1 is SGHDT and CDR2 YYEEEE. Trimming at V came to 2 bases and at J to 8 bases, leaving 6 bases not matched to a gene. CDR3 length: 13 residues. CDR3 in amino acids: CASSFDRAGGYTF. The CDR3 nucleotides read TGTGCCAGCAGCTTTGACAGGGCGGGCGGCTACACCTTC.

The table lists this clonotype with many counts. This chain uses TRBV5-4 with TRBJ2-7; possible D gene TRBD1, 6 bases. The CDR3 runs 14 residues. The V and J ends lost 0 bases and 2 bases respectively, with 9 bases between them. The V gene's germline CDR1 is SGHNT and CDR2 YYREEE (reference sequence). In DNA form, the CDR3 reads TGTGCCAGCAGCTTGGGGGACATCCCCTACGAGCAGTACTTC. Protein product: CASSLGDIPYEQYF. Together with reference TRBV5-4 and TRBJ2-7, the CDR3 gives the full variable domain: ETGVTQSPTHLIKTRGQQVTLRCSSQSGHNTVSWYQQALGQGPQFIFQYYREEENGRGNFPPRFSGLQFPNYSSELNVNALELDDSALYLCASSLGDIPYEQYFGPGTRLTVT.

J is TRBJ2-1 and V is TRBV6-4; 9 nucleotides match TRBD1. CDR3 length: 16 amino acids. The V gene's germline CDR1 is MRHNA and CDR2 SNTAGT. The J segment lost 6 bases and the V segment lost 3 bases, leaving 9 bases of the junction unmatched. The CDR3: CASSDPGQGQSNEQFF. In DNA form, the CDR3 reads TGTGCCAGCAGTGATCCGGGACAGGGACAAAGCAATGAGCAGTTCTTC.

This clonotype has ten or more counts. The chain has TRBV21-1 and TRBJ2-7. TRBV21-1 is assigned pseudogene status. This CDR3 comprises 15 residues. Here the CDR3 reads CASSRVGGSSYEQYV. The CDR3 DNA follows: TGTGCCAGCAGCAGAGTCGGGGGGAGCTCCTACGAGCAGTACGTC.

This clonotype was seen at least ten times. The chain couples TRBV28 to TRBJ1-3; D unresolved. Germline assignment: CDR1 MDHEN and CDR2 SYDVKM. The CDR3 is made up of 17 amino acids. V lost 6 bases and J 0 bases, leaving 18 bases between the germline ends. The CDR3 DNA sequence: TGTGCCAGCAGACCCACCCTGCAGCGCTTCTCTGGAAACACCATATATTTT. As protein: CASRPTLQRFSGNTIYF.

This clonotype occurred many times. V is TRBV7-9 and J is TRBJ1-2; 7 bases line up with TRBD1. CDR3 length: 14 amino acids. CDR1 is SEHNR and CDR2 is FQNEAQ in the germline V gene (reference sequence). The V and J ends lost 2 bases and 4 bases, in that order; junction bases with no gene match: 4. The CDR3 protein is CASSLQGELYGYTF. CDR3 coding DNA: TGTGCCAGCAGCTTACAGGGGGAACTCTATGGCTACACCTTC. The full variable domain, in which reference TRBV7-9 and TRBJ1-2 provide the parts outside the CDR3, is DTGVSQNPRHKITKRGQNVTFRCDPISEHNRLYWYRQTLGQGPEFLTYFQNEAQLEKSRLLSDRFSAERPKGSFSTLEIQRTEQGDSAMYLCASSLQGELYGYTFGSGTRLTVV.

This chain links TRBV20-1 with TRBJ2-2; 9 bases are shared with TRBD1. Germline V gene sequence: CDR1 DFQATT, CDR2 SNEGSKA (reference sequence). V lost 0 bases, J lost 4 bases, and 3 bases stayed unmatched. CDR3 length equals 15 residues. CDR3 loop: CSARDRDRVTGELFF. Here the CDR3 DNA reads TGCAGTGCTAGAGATAGGGACAGGGTCACCGGGGAGCTGTTTTTT.

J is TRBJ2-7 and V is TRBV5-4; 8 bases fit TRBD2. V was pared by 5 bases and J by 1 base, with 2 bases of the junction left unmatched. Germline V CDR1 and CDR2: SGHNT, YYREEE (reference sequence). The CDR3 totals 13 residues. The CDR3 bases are TGTGCCAGCAGGGCGGGGGGTTCCTACGAGCAGTACGTC. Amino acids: CASRAGGSYEQYV.

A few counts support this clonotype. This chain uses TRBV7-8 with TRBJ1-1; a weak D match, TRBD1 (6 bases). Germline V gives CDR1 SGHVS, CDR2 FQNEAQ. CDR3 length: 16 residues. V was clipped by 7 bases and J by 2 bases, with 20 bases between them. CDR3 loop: CASTLGGGFRNTEAFF. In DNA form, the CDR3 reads TGTGCCAGCACCCTCGGGGGCGGATTCCGTAACACTGAAGCTTTCTTT.

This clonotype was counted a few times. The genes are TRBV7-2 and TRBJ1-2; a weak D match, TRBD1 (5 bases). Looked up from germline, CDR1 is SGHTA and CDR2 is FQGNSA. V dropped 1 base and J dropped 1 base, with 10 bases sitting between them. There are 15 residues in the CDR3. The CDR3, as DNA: TGTGCCAGCAGCTTAGGCGACAGTGATAACTATGGCTACACCTTC. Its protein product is CASSLGDSDNYGYTF.

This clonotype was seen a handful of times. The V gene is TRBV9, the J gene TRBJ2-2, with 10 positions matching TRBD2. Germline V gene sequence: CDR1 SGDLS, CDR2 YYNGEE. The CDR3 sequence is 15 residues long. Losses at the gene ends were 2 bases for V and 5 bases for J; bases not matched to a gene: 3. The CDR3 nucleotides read TGTGCCAGCAGCGTTCTAGCGGGGGCAACCGGGGAGCTGTTTTTT. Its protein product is CASSVLAGATGELFF.

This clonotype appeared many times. This CDR3 is CASSFPAQETQYF. The CDR3 DNA is TGTGCCAGCAGTTTTCCGGCCCAAGAGACCCAGTACTTC. The chain recombines TRBV28 with TRBJ2-5; D is unclear. The CDR3 sequence is 13 residues long. The germline V and J ends were trimmed by 3 bases and 1 base, with 6 bases remaining between them. Germline values: CDR1 MDHEN, CDR2 SYDVKM.

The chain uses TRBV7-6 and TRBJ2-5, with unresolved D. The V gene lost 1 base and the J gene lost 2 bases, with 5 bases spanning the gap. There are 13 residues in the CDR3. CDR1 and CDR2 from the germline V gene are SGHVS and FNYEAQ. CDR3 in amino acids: CASSLELQETQYF. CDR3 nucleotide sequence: TGTGCCAGCAGCTTAGAGCTTCAAGAGACCCAGTACTTC.

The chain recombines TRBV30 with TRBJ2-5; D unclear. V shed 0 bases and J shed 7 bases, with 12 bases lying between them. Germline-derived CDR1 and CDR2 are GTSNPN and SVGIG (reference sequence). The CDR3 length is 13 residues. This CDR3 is CAWSVLLGGTQYF. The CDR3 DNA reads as TGTGCCTGGAGTGTACTACTCGGTGGGACCCAGTACTTC.